The 24 T cell receptor beta chains presented below share a single source sample, sequenced in a study of T cells in Graves' hyperthyroidism and ophthalmopathy. What was amplified from RNA transcripts were TCR beta CDR3 regions. With the HTBI primer set, the TCR CDR3 went through a first round of RT-PCR. TCRdb analysed the multiplex PCR reads with MiXCR anew, one entry per CDR3 protein. There are nearly 600,000 distinct CDR3 sequences in the sample; around 14% occur only once, and approximately 5.7% lies in the top ten. Sequencing used blood. The receptors derive from a woman in her 30s with Graves' hyperthyroidism that later progressed to Graves' ophthalmopathy.

This clonotype was observed many times. The chain uses TRBV3-1 and TRBJ2-1; 12 bases agree with TRBD1. CDR1 and CDR2 (germline): LGHDT, YNNKEL (reference sequence). CDR3 length equals 16 residues. J was trimmed by 10 bases and V by 4 bases; bases with no gene match: 11. For the CDR3, the DNA is TGTGCCAGCAGCCGACTACCGGGACAGGGGGCAGGAGAGCAGTTCTTC. The encoded protein is CASSRLPGQGAGEQFF.

This clonotype was found many times. The chain combines TRBV20-1 with TRBJ2-1; D possibly corresponds to TRBD1 (6 bases). Germline V gene sequence: CDR1 DFQATT, CDR2 SNEGSKA (reference sequence). This CDR3 contains 14 residues. V was pared by 0 bases and J by 6 bases, with 12 bases between. The CDR3 is CSARDRRGGNEQFF. The CDR3 DNA reads TGCAGTGCTAGAGATCGACGAGGGGGCAATGAGCAGTTCTTC.

The V and J genes are TRBV19 and TRBJ1-5; TRBD1 is a possible D gene (5 bases). V was clipped by 8 bases and J by 4 bases, with 12 bases between them. CDR1 and CDR2 from the germline V gene are LNHDA and SQIVND (reference sequence). This CDR3 contains 13 residues. CDR3 in DNA: TGTGCCAGTCGGATCGGGGCTAATCAGCCCCAGCATTTT. Protein: CASRIGANQPQHF.

The chain carries TRBV11-3 and TRBJ2-7; TRBD1 matches at 7 bases. Germline CDR1 is SGHNT and CDR2 is YENEEA. The CDR3 covers 13 residues. V was clipped by 7 bases and J by 1 base; unmatched bases: 4. CDR3 residues: CASKGQNSYEQYF. As DNA, the CDR3 is TGTGCCAGCAAGGGACAGAATTCCTACGAGCAGTACTTC.

This chain connects TRBV2 to TRBJ2-1; D might be TRBD2 (5 bases). V was shortened by 7 bases and J by 7 bases, with 20 bases between the two germline ends. This CDR3 has 15 residues. Germline V gene lookup returns CDR1 SNHLY and CDR2 FYNNEI. CDR3 DNA: TGTGCCAGCACGCCCCAACCTCGGACTCGAAATGAGCAGTTCTTC. Translation: CASTPQPRTRNEQFF. The whole variable domain, filled in from reference TRBV2 and TRBJ2-1, reads EPEVTQTPSHQVTQMGQEVILRCVPISNHLYFYWYRQILGQKVEFLVSFYNNEISEKSEIFDDQFSVERPDGSNFTLKIRSTKLEDSAMYFCASTPQPRTRNEQFFGPGTRLTVL.

The chain combines TRBV3-1 with TRBJ2-7; D gene ambiguous. V lost 3 bases and J lost 9, with 15 bases in between. CDR1 and CDR2 (germline): LGHDT, YNNKEL (reference sequence). The CDR3 has 13 amino acids. CDR3 sequence: CASSHRTYEWQYF. In nucleotides, the CDR3 is TGTGCCAGCAGCCACCGTACCTACGAGTGGCAGTACTTC.

The chain is built from TRBV29-1 and TRBJ2-4; 8 nucleotides agree with TRBD2. This CDR3 is built from 15 residues. V lost 4 bases and J lost 0; bases outside the gene matches: 5. From germline, CDR1 is SQVTM and CDR2 ANQGSEA. Here the CDR3 DNA reads TGCAGCGTTGCTCAGCGGGAGAGAGCCAAAAACATTCAGTACTTC. It translates to CSVAQRERAKNIQYF.

This clonotype was observed many times. CDR3 sequence reads: CASSSLAGGGTDTQYF. CDR3 coding DNA: TGTGCCAGCAGTTCTTTAGCGGGAGGGGGCACAGATACGCAGTATTTT. The chain combines TRBV28 with TRBJ2-3, with TRBD2 matching 11 bases. CDR3 length: 16 residues. Per the germline V gene, CDR1 is MDHEN and CDR2 is SYDVKM. Germline trimming cut 4 bases from V and 1 base from J; bases unmatched to any gene: 4. The whole variable domain, remainder taken from reference TRBV28 and TRBJ2-3, is DVKVTQSSRYLVKRTGEKVFLECVQDMDHENMFWYRQDPGLGLRLIYFSYDVKMKEKGDIPEGYSVSREKKERFSLILESASTNQTSMYLCASSSLAGGGTDTQYFGPGTRLTVL.

To note about this clonotype: Being one base from a much bigger clone, this may be a read error. The chain links TRBV29-1 to TRBJ2-3; possible D gene TRBD2, 5 bases. CDR3 length: 13 residues. CDR1 is SQVTM, CDR2 ANQGSEA, per germline. The CDR3, as DNA: TGCAGCGTAGGCAGGCGACTGGAGGATATGCAGTATTTT. This translates into CSVGRRLEDMQYF.

The gene calls are TRBV5-1 and TRBJ2-1, with D tentatively TRBD1 (5 bases). This CDR3 has 15 residues. The ends were cut back, 4 bases at V and 0 bases at J, with 11 bases in the middle. CDR1 SGHRS and CDR2 YFSETQ come from the germline V gene. The CDR3: CASSDRQSSYNEQFF. Here the CDR3 DNA reads TGCGCCAGCAGCGACAGACAGAGCTCCTACAATGAGCAGTTCTTC.

This clonotype occurred many times. The chain employs TRBV28 and TRBJ1-5; no clear D gene. CDR1 MDHEN and CDR2 SYDVKM come from the germline V gene. This CDR3 spans 15 amino acids. V lost 7 bases, J lost 1 base, and 14 bases lay in between. The CDR3 nucleotides are TGTGCCAGCATAGCAATGACTAAGAGCAATCAGCCCCAGCATTTT. Translating gives CASIAMTKSNQPQHF.

This clonotype came up many times. The chain uses TRBV7-2 and TRBJ2-3; 12 bases are a match to TRBD2. Germline V gives CDR1 SGHTA, CDR2 FQGNSA. The ends lost 5 bases at V and 0 bases at J; junction bases unmatched: 9. CDR3 length: 18 residues. CDR3 region: CASSVRTSGTSSTDTQYF. CDR3 in DNA: TGTGCCAGCAGCGTACGGACTAGCGGGACCTCTAGCACAGATACGCAGTATTTT.

This clonotype was counted at least ten times. The chain links TRBV15 to TRBJ1-1; D not certain. Germline-derived CDR1 and CDR2 are LNHNV and YYDKDF (reference sequence). This CDR3 comprises 15 residues. V lost 2 bases and J 1 base, leaving 11 bases between the germline ends. CDR3 nucleotide sequence: TGTGCCACCAGCAGATCCTCCTTGGGGAACACTGAAGCTTTCTTT. Encoded protein: CATSRSSLGNTEAFF.

This clonotype was observed a few times. The chain links TRBV7-9 to TRBJ2-1; the match to TRBD2 covers 8 bases. V lost 3 bases, J lost 8 bases, and 12 bases stayed unmatched. The CDR3 is 16 amino acids. Germline V lookup: CDR1 SEHNR, CDR2 FQNEAQ (reference sequence). The CDR3 spells CASSLRGLVGGDEQFF. The CDR3 DNA reads TGTGCCAGCAGCTTGCGGGGACTAGTGGGAGGTGATGAGCAGTTCTTC.

This clonotype has a count of ten or more. J is TRBJ2-1 and V is TRBV29-1; 16 positions match TRBD2. After removal of 3 bases from V and 7 bases from J, the junction contained 0 bases not matched to a gene. The CDR3 totals 14 residues. Germline loops: CDR1 SQVTM, CDR2 ANQGSEA. CDR3 region: CSVEGLAGGNEQFF. CDR3 DNA sequence: TGCAGCGTTGAGGGACTAGCGGGAGGGAATGAGCAGTTCTTC.

This clonotype showed up many times. This chain links TRBV2 with TRBJ1-1; D is perhaps TRBD1 (5 bases). V shed 6 bases and J shed 1 base, with 18 bases lying between them. Germline V gives CDR1 SNHLY, CDR2 FYNNEI. This CDR3 comprises 16 residues. The CDR3 DNA is TGTGCCAGCAGACTTAGGGACTCACCGTCGAACACTGAAGCTTTCTTT. This codes for CASRLRDSPSNTEAFF.

At least ten counts were recorded for this clonotype. V gene TRBV7-9 combines with J gene TRBJ2-7; D possibly corresponds to TRBD2 (7 bases). CDR1 and CDR2 (germline): SEHNR, FQNEAQ (reference sequence). The V and J ends lost 5 bases and 1 base respectively, with 12 bases between them. The length of the CDR3 is 14 residues. The CDR3 reads CASSRGGDSYEQYF. The CDR3 nucleotides read TGTGCCAGCAGCCGCGGGGGCGATTCCTACGAGCAGTACTTC.

The chain couples TRBV7-8 to TRBJ2-1; 12 nucleotides agree with TRBD2. The CDR3 totals 18 residues. The germline gives CDR1 SGHVS, CDR2 FQNEAQ. With 3 bases clipped from V and 8 bases from J, the junction kept 14 bases outside the gene matches. CDR3 sequence: CASSFLFKLAGGSDEQFF. CDR3 sequence (DNA): TGTGCCAGCAGCTTCCTCTTCAAACTAGCGGGAGGATCGGATGAGCAGTTCTTC.

This clonotype has just a few counts. V is TRBV27 and J is TRBJ1-2; 10 nucleotides line up with TRBD1. Germline V CDR1 and CDR2: MNHEY, SMNVEV (reference sequence). This CDR3 has 15 residues. The junction had 5 bases not matched to a gene; V was cut back by 5 bases and J by 2 bases. In DNA, the CDR3 is TGTGCCAGCAGTCGACAGGGGGCCTCGAACTATGGCTACACCTTC. This codes for CASSRQGASNYGYTF.

V is TRBV6-2 or TRBV6-3 and J is TRBJ2-1; a weak D match, TRBD2 (5 bases). Trimming removed 7 bases from V and 1 base from J, with 14 bases in between. This CDR3 comprises 15 residues. In germline, CDR1 is MNHEY, CDR2 SVGEGT. Written as DNA, the CDR3 is TGTGCCAGCACCAGCGGCTCCAGATCCTACAATGAGCAGTTCTTC. Protein product: CASTSGSRSYNEQFF.

Regarding this clonotype: A read error may explain this, as a much larger clone is one base away. J is TRBJ2-1 and V is TRBV27; D perhaps matches TRBD2 (5 bases). V was cut by 4 bases and J by 8 bases, with 18 bases left in between. The CDR3 is 15 residues long. Germline CDR1 reads MNHEY; CDR2 reads SMNVEV (reference sequence). The CDR3 DNA reads as TGTGCCAGCAGTTACATCCTCGGGGAGTACGATGAGCAGTTCTTC. It yields the protein CASSYILGEYDEQFF.

The CDR3 nucleotides are TGCAGCGTCTCCGGGACTTTCTCGTCGGAGCAGTTCTTC. As protein: CSVSGTFSSEQFF. V gene TRBV29-1 combines with J gene TRBJ2-1, with D maybe TRBD2 (6 bases). The germline V gene has CDR1 SQVTM and CDR2 ANQGSEA. The CDR3 totals 13 residues. V lost 6 bases and J lost 10, with 19 bases in between.

This clonotype was counted many times. The V gene is TRBV12-3 or TRBV12-4, the J gene TRBJ2-1, with a tentative D call TRBD2 (5 bases). This CDR3 contains 14 residues. The V gene lost 2 bases and the J gene lost 3 bases, with 8 bases spanning the gap. The CDR3 nucleotides are TGTGCCAGCAGTTTAAGTGGACTCTACAATGAGCAGTTCTTC. Amino acids: CASSLSGLYNEQFF.

Details on this clonotype: One junction end does not reproduce the germline sequence, and a read error may be involved. The chain combines TRBV6-1 with TRBJ1-3, with a tentative D call TRBD1 (6 bases). The CDR3 runs 14 residues. Per the germline V gene, CDR1 is MNHNS and CDR2 is SASEGT. The CDR3 coding sequence is TGTGCCGGCAGTGTCACAGGGTGGGGAAACACCATATATTTT. Its protein product is CAGSVTGWGNTIYF.